This TCR beta chain appears in the sequencing data of a study of blood T cells in healthy people across ages. As for this clonotype: Its antigen is undetermined.

The authors ran a second PCR of 7 to 11 cycles using a sample-barcoded 5' primer and a J-beta primer mix. From the 5' RACE reads, TCRdb called clonotypes with MiXCR, one entry per CDR3 protein. The data show around 1,800,000 distinct CDR3 sequences, roughly two fifths seen once. Germline lookup yields CDR1 SNHLY and CDR2 FYNNEI. Trimming took 6 bases from V and 7 from J, leaving 10 bases between them. The CDR3 runs 12 residues. Study outcomes and limitations: Using unsorted PBMCs precluded a conclusive naive versus antigen-experienced comparison. Estimates of diversity drawn from one million T cells were considered underestimates.

Sequencing input: blood. The V call is TRBV2, the J call TRBJ2-1; D is uncertain. The TCR comes from a human donor in good health. This chain's CDR3 is CASRWAQNEQFF. Written as DNA, the CDR3 is TGTGCCAGCAGGTGGGCCCAGAATGAGCAGTTCTTC. Full variable domain (remainder filled in from reference TRBV2 and TRBJ2-1): EPEVTQTPSHQVTQMGQEVILRCVPISNHLYFYWYRQILGQKVEFLVSFYNNEISEKSEIFDDQFSVERPDGSNFTLKIRSTKLEDSAMYFCASRWAQNEQFFGPGTRLTVL.